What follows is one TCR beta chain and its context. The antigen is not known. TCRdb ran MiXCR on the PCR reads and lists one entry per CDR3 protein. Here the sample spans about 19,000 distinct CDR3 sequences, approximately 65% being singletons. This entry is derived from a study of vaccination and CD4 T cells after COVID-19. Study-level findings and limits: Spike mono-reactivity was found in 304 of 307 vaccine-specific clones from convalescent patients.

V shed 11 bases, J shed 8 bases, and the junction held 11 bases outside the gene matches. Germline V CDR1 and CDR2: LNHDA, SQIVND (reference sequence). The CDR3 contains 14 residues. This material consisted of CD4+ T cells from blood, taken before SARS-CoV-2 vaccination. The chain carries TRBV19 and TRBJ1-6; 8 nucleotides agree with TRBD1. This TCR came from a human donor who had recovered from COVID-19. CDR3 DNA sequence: TGTGCCGGAAGAGGACAGGGTCTCCATTCACCCCTCCACTTT. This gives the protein CAGRGQGLHSPLHF.